A selection of T cell receptor beta chains follows, all from one sample in a study of long-term antiretroviral therapy in people with HIV. TCRdb's table, derived via immunoSEQ multiplex PCR, lists solely in-frame clones and lacks some. Counted here are 20,000 to 30,000 clones, roughly 82% occurring once; the ten biggest clones make up about 2.4%. The specimen was unsorted PBMCs, collected 3 years after starting antiretroviral therapy. These TCRs come from a man in his forties or fifties with HIV. CDR3s include the opening cysteine and the closing phenylalanine or tryptophan. D genes are given only for firm matches. Size is stated for part of the rows, as once, few or many counts, or as a class when the clone is expanded.

TRBV7-2,NA,NA,TRBJ1-5,CASRLGGNQPQHF,TGTGCCAGCAGACTAGGGGGGAATCAGCCCCAGCATTTT
TRBV28,NA,TRBD1,TRBJ2-5,CASSPGQGTVETQYF,TGTGCCAGCAGTCCTGGACAGGGGACGGTGGAGACCCAGTACTTC
TRBV28,NA,NA,TRBJ1-1,CASSVTERNTEAFF,TGTGCCAGCAGCGTAACAGAGAGGAACACTGAAGCTTTCTTT
TRBV28,NA,NA,TRBJ1-5,CASSLQGEHQPQHF,TGTGCCAGCAGTTTGCAAGGGGAACATCAGCCCCAGCATTTT
TRBV27,NA,NA,TRBJ1-4,CASSFWGDEKLFF,TGTGCCAGCAGTTTTTGGGGAGACGAAAAACTGTTTTTT
TRBV4-3,NA,NA,TRBJ1-2,CASSQDRGDSAYTF,TGCGCCAGCAGCCAAGATCGAGGAGATTCTGCCTACACCTTC
TRBV23-1,NA,NA,TRBJ2-3,CASSQSRGGTDTQYF,TGCGCCAGCAGTCAATCCAGGGGGGGGACAGATACGCAGTATTTT
TRBV28,NA,TRBD1,TRBJ1-4,CASSLVDRVSEKLFF,TGTGCCAGCAGTTTGGTCGACAGGGTCTCTGAAAAACTGTTTTTT
TRBV12-5,NA,NA,TRBJ2-5,CASGLSRQETQYF,TGTGCTAGTGGTTTGTCGCGCCAAGAGACCCAGTACTTC
TRBV4-1,NA,NA,TRBJ2-5,CASSQGQYETQYF,TGCGCCAGCAGCCAGGGGCAATATGAGACCCAGTACTTC
TRBV4-3,NA,NA,TRBJ1-5,CASSQDLAGWDQPQHF,TGCGCCAGCAGCCAGGACTTAGCGGGCTGGGATCAGCCCCAGCATTTT
TRBV19,NA,NA,TRBJ2-1,CASNPGLLRNEQFF,TGTGCCAGTAATCCGGGCCTCCTGCGGAATGAGCAGTTCTTC
TRBV9,NA,NA,TRBJ1-1,CASSVDIIGNTEAFF,TGTGCCAGCAGCGTAGACATAATAGGAAACACTGAAGCTTTCTTT
TRBV11-2,NA,NA,TRBJ2-5,CASSLGVGRNQETQYF,TGTGCCAGCAGCTTAGGAGTAGGGCGGAACCAAGAGACCCAGTACTTC
TRBV4-1,NA,TRBD1,TRBJ2-5,CASSQRFDRGLETQYF,TGCGCCAGCAGCCAAAGATTCGACAGGGGGTTGGAGACCCAGTACTTC
TRBV9,NA,NA,TRBJ1-5,CASSELGNQPQHF,TGTGCCAGCAGCGAATTGGGGAATCAGCCCCAGCATTTT
TRBV12-5,once,NA,TRBJ1-5,CASGKGHQPQHF,TGTGCTAGTGGCAAGGGTCATCAGCCCCAGCATTTT
TRBV11-2,NA,NA,TRBJ1-5,CASSSLSGKDNQPQHF,TGTGCCAGCAGCTCCCTCTCCGGGAAGGACAATCAGCCCCAGCATTTT
TRBV7-9,NA,NA,TRBJ1-2,CASSLSGLSVWTF,TGTGCCAGCAGCTTATCAGGCCTCTCGGTTTGGACCTTC
TRBV7-2,once,TRBD1,TRBJ2-1,CASSLVKGDRRFF,TGTGCCAGCAGCTTAGTTAAAGGGGACAGACGGTTCTTC
TRBV28,NA,TRBD2,TRBJ2-7,CASSLASGTYEQYF,TGTGCCAGCAGTTTGGCTAGCGGGACCTACGAGCAGTACTTC
TRBV14,NA,TRBD1,TRBJ1-1,CASSLYGQGPEAFF,TGTGCCAGCAGCCTATATGGACAGGGCCCTGAAGCTTTCTTT
TRBV10-1,once,TRBD2,TRBJ2-1,CASSSPGLAGDEQFF,TGCGCCAGCAGTTCCCCCGGACTAGCGGGAGATGAGCAGTTCTTC
TRBV4-3,NA,TRBD1,TRBJ2-1,CASSDGTVFNEQFF,TGCGCCAGCAGCGACGGGACAGTTTTTAATGAGCAGTTCTTC
TRBV14,NA,NA,TRBJ1-2,CASSPGWGHGYTF,TGTGCCAGCAGCCCGGGGTGGGGACATGGCTACACCTTC
TRBV19,NA,NA,TRBJ1-2,CASSIVSGGLNYGYTF,TGTGCCAGTAGTATAGTTAGCGGCGGGCTTAACTATGGCTACACCTTC
TRBV11-3,NA,NA,TRBJ2-1,CASSLEGQGNNEQFF,TGTGCCAGCAGCTTAGAAGGTCAAGGGAACAATGAGCAGTTCTTC
TRBV7-8,NA,TRBD2,TRBJ2-1,CASSLGGTSFVVNEQFF,TGTGCCAGCAGCTTGGGCGGGACTAGCTTCGTTGTCAATGAGCAGTTCTTC
TRBV7-6,NA,TRBD2,TRBJ2-1,CASSSLRGGINNEQFF,TGTGCCAGCAGCTCCCTTCGGGGGGGTATAAACAATGAGCAGTTCTTC
TRBV5-5,NA,TRBD1,TRBJ1-2,CASSLPMTGGSYGYTF,TGTGCCAGCAGCTTGCCGATGACAGGGGGAAGTTATGGCTACACCTTC
TRBV14,NA,NA,TRBJ2-5,CASSFQETQYF,TGTGCCAGCAGCTTCCAAGAGACCCAGTACTTC
TRBV20-1,NA,NA,TRBJ2-1,CSARGRNEQFF,TGCAGTGCTAGAGGACGCAATGAGCAGTTCTTC
TRBV10-3,once,NA,TRBJ2-1,CAISVTEDNEQFF,TGTGCCATCAGTGTGACAGAAGACAATGAGCAGTTCTTC
TRBV2,NA,NA,TRBJ1-1,CASSEVYGINTEAFF,TGTGCCAGCAGTGAGGTGTATGGGATAAACACTGAAGCTTTCTTT
TRBV6-6,NA,NA,TRBJ1-6,CASSLQDSRSPLHF,TGTGCCAGCAGTCTTCAGGACAGTAGGTCACCCCTCCACTTT
TRBV9,NA,NA,TRBJ1-5,CASSVTPSGPQHF,TGTGCCAGCAGCGTAACTCCATCGGGGCCCCAGCATTTT
TRBV18,NA,NA,TRBJ1-1,CASSLGGRNTEAFF,TGTGCCAGCTCCCTGGGCGGTAGGAACACTGAAGCTTTCTTT
TRBV7-2,few,NA,TRBJ1-5,CASSLGTTGRQPQHF,TGTGCCAGCAGCTTAGGAACCACAGGGAGGCAGCCCCAGCATTTT
TRBV5-8,NA,TRBD1,TRBJ2-7,CASSTYRGYEQYF,TGTGCCAGCAGCACATACAGGGGCTACGAGCAGTACTTC
TRBV28,NA,NA,TRBJ1-1,CASIGRVGSEAFF,TGTGCCAGCATAGGTCGGGTGGGCTCTGAAGCTTTCTTT
TRBV7-2,NA,NA,TRBJ2-7,CASSLEGGTYEQYF,TGTGCCAGCAGCTTAGAGGGGGGAACCTACGAGCAGTACTTC
TRBV10-3,NA,TRBD1,TRBJ2-7,CAISESGTGGFEQYF,TGTGCCATCAGTGAGTCGGGGACAGGGGGGTTCGAGCAGTACTTC